The T cell receptor beta chain described here comes from a study of post-analysis software for immune sequencing data. Study results and caveats: Controls showed lower frequencies than patients for roughly five TRBV segments, and TRBV5-6, TRBV5-1 and TRBV20-1 were among these.

V shed 6 bases, J shed 0 bases, and the junction held 6 bases outside the gene matches. Per germline, CDR1 MNHEY and CDR2 SMNVEV (reference sequence). The CDR3 extends over 15 amino acids. This clonotype has a count of ten or more. What it binds is unknown. Incorporated into the TCR beta cDNA libraries were unique molecular identifiers, which served to reduce PCR and sequencing biases. TCRdb reprocessed the PCR reads with MiXCR, giving one entry per CDR3 protein. Of more than 450,000 distinct CDR3 sequences in the sample, 34% were seen once. The rearrangement joins TRBV27 to TRBJ2-3, with 7 bases aligning to TRBD2. The sequence came from a girl under 18 with multiple sclerosis. Sequencing was performed on blood. The CDR3 DNA reads as TGTGCCAGCAGCTCCCCGGGGGGTAGCACAGATACGCAGTATTTT. The encoded protein is CASSSPGGSTDTQYF.